The 10 T cell receptor beta chains given below trace back to one sample, sequenced in a study of shared T cell receptors in the human thymus. Profiled with immunoSEQ multiplex PCR; TCRdb holds only in-frame clones, not every one. Here the sample spans 720,000 or so clones, approximately 83% being singletons. These data were also filed under a second study, of human thymus T cells.

The source material was thymocytes. Every receptor here comes from a girl younger than two with a congenital heart defect.

This clone has a single count. The same CDR3 is also encoded by other DNA sequences in this sample. As DNA, the CDR3 is TGTGCCAGCAGTTTATCAAGGGGCAGGAACACTGAAGCTTTCTTT. It translates to CASSLSRGRNTEAFF. This chain connects TRBV28 to TRBJ1-1, with TRBD1 as a possible D gene (5 bases). Germline V gene sequence: CDR1 MDHEN, CDR2 SYDVKM. The CDR3 totals 15 residues. Trimming shortened V by 1 base and J by 1 base, and 10 bases separated the two germline ends.

This clone was seen just once. The chain carries TRBV10-2 and TRBJ1-5, with 9 bases that match TRBD1. The V and J ends lost 5 bases and 7 bases, in that order; junction bases with no gene match: 9. The CDR3 loop spans 15 amino acids. CDR1 and CDR2 from the germline V gene are WSHSY and SAAADI. The chain's CDR3 is CASSSGQGSRQPQHF. DNA for the CDR3: TGCGCCAGCAGTTCGGGACAGGGCTCAAGACAGCCCCAGCATTTT.

Worth noting for this clone: The sample holds other DNA sequences that translate to the same CDR3. V and J are TRBV18 and TRBJ1-2; no reliable D call. Trimming stripped 1 base from V and 3 bases from J, with 6 bases between. Germline V gene lookup returns CDR1 KGHSH and CDR2 LQKENI. The CDR3 runs to 13 residues. CDR3 sequence: CASSPRRDYGYTF. CDR3 nucleotides: TGTGCCAGCTCACCACGGAGGGACTATGGCTACACCTTC.

This chain connects TRBV10-2 to TRBJ1-6; 7 nucleotides match TRBD1. This CDR3 has 15 amino acids. The J segment lost 7 bases and the V segment lost 4 bases, leaving 7 bases of the junction unmatched. CDR1 WSHSY and CDR2 SAAADI come from the germline V gene. CDR3 nucleotides: TGCGCCAGCAGTGGGTCCCCGGGACAGAATTCACCCCTCCACTTT. Amino acids: CASSGSPGQNSPLHF.

DNA of the CDR3: TGCGCCAGCAGCCGCCCACAGGACCCAACCCGGGAAGCTTTCTTT. Translating it yields CASSRPQDPTREAFF. The chain has TRBV4-1 and TRBJ1-1; weak D call: TRBD1 (5 bases). The CDR3 totals 15 residues. V lost 4 bases and J lost 8, with 20 bases in between. Germline V gene lookup returns CDR1 MGHRA and CDR2 YSYEKL.

This clone was seen a single time. This sequence joins TRBV30 and TRBJ2-5; 7 positions match TRBD1. The J call may be in error: the DNA end matches TRBJ2-7 better. This CDR3 has 17 amino acids. CDR1 and CDR2 from the germline V gene are GTSNPN and SVGIG (reference sequence). This CDR3 is CAWSVRLVGQSSYEQYF. CDR3 nucleotides: TGTGCCTGGAGTGTACGTCTAGTGGGACAGAGCTCCTACGAGCAGTACTTC.

The chain couples TRBV2 to TRBJ1-3; a possible D gene is TRBD1 (5 bases). The CDR3 is 15 amino acids. The V end lost 7 bases, the J end lost 0 bases, and 13 bases lay between the germline ends. Germline-derived CDR1 and CDR2 are SNHLY and FYNNEI. Here the CDR3 reads CASMEGPTSGNTIYF. CDR3 nucleotide sequence: TGTGCCAGCATGGAGGGACCGACCTCTGGAAACACCATATATTTT.

V is TRBV6-6 and J is TRBJ1-1, with 7 bases that match TRBD1. Germline-derived CDR1 and CDR2 are MNHNY and SVGAGI (reference sequence). The V gene end was trimmed by 0 bases and the J gene end by 6 bases; junction bases not matched to a gene: 7. The CDR3 is 15 amino acids. This chain's CDR3 is CASSYSGTVNAEAFF. CDR3 bases: TGTGCCAGCAGTTACTCAGGGACAGTTAACGCTGAAGCTTTCTTT.

This clone was detected only once. The genes are TRBV6-1 and TRBJ2-7; perhaps TRBD2 as D (5 bases). V gave up 6 bases and J gave up 3 bases, with 18 bases separating them. CDR3 length equals 15 residues. Germline V gene lookup returns CDR1 MNHNS and CDR2 SASEGT. The chain's CDR3 is CASSGDSSPFYEQYF. The CDR3 nucleotides are TGTGCCAGCAGCGGGGATAGCTCGCCCTTCTACGAGCAGTACTTC.

This clone was seen only once. V and J are TRBV5-4 and TRBJ2-1; 9 positions agree with TRBD1. Germline CDR1 SGHNT, CDR2 YYREEE (reference sequence). The ends lost 4 bases at V and 0 bases at J; junction bases unmatched: 8. This CDR3 has 17 amino acids. In DNA form, the CDR3 reads TGTGCCAGCAGCACGGGCTACAGGGGGCACTCCTACAATGAGCAGTTCTTC. Protein sequence: CASSTGYRGHSYNEQFF.